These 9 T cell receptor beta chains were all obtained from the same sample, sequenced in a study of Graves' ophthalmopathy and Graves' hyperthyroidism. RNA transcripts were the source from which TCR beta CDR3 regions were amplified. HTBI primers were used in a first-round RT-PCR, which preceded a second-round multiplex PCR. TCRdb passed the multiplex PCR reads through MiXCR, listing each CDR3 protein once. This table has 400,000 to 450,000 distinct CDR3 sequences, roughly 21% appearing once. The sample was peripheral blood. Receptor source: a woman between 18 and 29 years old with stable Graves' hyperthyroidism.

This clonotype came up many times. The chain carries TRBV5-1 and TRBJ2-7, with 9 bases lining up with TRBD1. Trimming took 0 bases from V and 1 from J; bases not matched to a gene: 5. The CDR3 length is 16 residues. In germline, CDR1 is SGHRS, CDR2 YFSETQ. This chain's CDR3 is CASSLARDRVSYEQYF. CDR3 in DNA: TGCGCCAGCAGCTTGGCTCGGGACAGGGTATCCTACGAGCAGTACTTC.

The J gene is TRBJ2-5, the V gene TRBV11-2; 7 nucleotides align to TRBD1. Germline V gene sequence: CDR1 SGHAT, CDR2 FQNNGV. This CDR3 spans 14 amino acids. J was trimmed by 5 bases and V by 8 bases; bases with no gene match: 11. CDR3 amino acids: CASGPEGAGETQYF. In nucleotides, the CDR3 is TGTGCCAGCGGCCCCGAGGGGGCCGGGGAGACCCAGTACTTC.

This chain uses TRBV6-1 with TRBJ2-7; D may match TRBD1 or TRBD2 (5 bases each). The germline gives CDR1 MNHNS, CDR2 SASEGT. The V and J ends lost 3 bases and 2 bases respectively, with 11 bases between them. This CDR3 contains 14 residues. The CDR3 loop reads CASSDGDGPYEQYF. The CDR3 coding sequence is TGTGCCAGCAGTGATGGGGACGGGCCCTACGAGCAGTACTTC.

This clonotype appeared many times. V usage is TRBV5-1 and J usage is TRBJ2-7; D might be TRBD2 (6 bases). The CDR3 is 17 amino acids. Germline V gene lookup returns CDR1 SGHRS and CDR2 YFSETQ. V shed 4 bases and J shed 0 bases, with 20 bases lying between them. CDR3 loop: CASSPFRERVSSYEQYF. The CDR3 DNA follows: TGCGCCAGCAGCCCTTTCCGAGAGCGGGTGAGCTCCTACGAGCAGTACTTC.

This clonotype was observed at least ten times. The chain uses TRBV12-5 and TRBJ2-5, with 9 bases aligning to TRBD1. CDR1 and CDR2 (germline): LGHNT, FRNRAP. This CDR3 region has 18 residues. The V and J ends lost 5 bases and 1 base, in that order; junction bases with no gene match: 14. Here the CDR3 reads CASGATPGTGFRQETQYF. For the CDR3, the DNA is TGTGCTAGTGGTGCAACCCCCGGGACAGGGTTTCGCCAAGAGACCCAGTACTTC.

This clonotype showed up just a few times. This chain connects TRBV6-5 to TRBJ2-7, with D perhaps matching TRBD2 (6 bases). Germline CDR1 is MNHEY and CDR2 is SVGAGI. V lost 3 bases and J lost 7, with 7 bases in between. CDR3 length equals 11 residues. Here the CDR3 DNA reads TGTGCCAGCAGTTATGCGGGGGAGCAGTACTTC. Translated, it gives CASSYAGEQYF.

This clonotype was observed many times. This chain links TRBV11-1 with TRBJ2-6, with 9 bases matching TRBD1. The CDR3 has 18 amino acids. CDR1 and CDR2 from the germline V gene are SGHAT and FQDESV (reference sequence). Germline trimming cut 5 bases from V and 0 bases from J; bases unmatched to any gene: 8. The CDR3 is CASSIPGQGHSGANVLTF. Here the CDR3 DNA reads TGTGCCAGCAGCATTCCGGGACAGGGCCACTCTGGGGCCAACGTCCTGACTTTC.

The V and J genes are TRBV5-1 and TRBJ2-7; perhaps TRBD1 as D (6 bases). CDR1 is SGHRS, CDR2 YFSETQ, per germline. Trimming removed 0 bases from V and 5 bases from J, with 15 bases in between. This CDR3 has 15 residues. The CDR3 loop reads CASSLAAQGGHEQYF. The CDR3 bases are TGCGCCAGCAGCTTGGCCGCACAGGGTGGCCACGAGCAGTACTTC.

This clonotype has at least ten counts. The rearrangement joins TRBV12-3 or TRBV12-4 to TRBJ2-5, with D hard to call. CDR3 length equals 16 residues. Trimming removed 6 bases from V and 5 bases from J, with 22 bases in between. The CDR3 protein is CASSTPKERHTETQYF. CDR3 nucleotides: TGTGCCAGCAGCACCCCAAAGGAACGCCATACGGAGACCCAGTACTTC.